This TCR beta chain was sequenced in a study of cytomegalovirus exposure and HLA in healthy donors. Findings of the study overall: It was 150 to 200 TCR beta chains that were listed as cytomegalovirus-associated. Serostatus for CMV was the only available immune exposure information.

A remark on this clone: Its matching antigen is unknown.

Primers: 60 Vbeta forward and 13 Jbeta reverse. Sequencing was performed with immunoSEQ multiplex PCR; in TCRdb, only in-frame clones are kept and a portion is missing. The sample carries around 100,000 clones, around three quarters recorded once. The CDR3 length is 13 residues. V lost 0 bases and J 5 bases, leaving 10 bases between the germline ends. Germline loops: CDR1 GTSNPN, CDR2 SVGIG (reference sequence). The chain recombines TRBV30 with TRBJ1-2; D uncertain. The sequence was collected from a man aged 25-45 years in good health and CMV-seronegative. The sample consisted of PBMCs. The CDR3: CAWSVNTGYGYTF. Written as DNA, the CDR3 is TGTGCCTGGAGTGTAAACACGGGGTATGGCTACACCTTC.